The clone carrying this TCR beta chain appeared a few times. The target antigen is unknown. The sample comes from a study of T cell repertoires in cytomegalovirus infection. Study background: An indication of both CMV infection and matching HLA type came from public TCR beta signatures. Broader study findings: HLA-C-restricted TCR beta clonotypes specific for CMV led the ex vivo response.

CDR1 and CDR2 from the germline V gene are MDHEN and SYDVKM. Deletions cut 7 bases from V and 4 bases from J, with 14 bases between. This CDR3 spans 14 amino acids. TCRdb reprocessed the reads via MiXCR and lists one record per CDR3 protein. The sample includes about 920,000 distinct CDR3 sequences, around 29% of them seen just once. The sequence derives from a human donor in good health (CMV status not recorded). Some clones in this sample may be carry-over from other donors' samples. Here the sequenced sample was cultured CD8+ T cells from PBMCs, taken from culture after CMV antigen stimulation. This rearrangement joins TRBV28 to TRBJ1-5; the D is unclear. CDR3: CASIQSKENQPQHF. The CDR3 DNA sequence: TGTGCCAGCATCCAAAGCAAGGAAAATCAGCCCCAGCATTTT.